The sample holds one count of the clone carrying this T cell receptor (beta chain). The sample comes from a study of T cells in Graves' hyperthyroidism and ophthalmopathy. With V trimmed by 6 bases and J by 4 bases, 3 bases remained unmatched. The germline gives CDR1 DFQATT, CDR2 SNEGSKA (reference sequence). The CDR3 is 12 amino acids. From RNA transcripts, TCR beta CDR3 regions were amplified. The HTBI set primed first-round TCR CDR3 RT-PCR. TCRdb reprocessed the multiplex PCR reads via MiXCR and lists one record per CDR3 protein. The sample records more than 300,000 distinct CDR3 sequences, under 20% being singletons.

Sequenced sample: blood. This sequence was found in a young man with Graves' ophthalmopathy. The chain links TRBV20-1 to TRBJ2-7; 10 bases align to TRBD1. For the CDR3, the DNA is TGCAGTGCCCGGACAGGGGGTTACGAGCAGTACTTC. Amino acids: CSARTGGYEQYF.